This is a list of T cell receptor beta chains from one sample in a study of T cells after yellow fever vaccination. TCRdb used MiXCR to reprocess the 5' RACE reads, holding one entry per CDR3 protein. Found here are hundreds of thousands of distinct CDR3 sequences, around an eighth of them singletons; the top ten hold around 15%. The source material was PBMCs, sampled on the day of the yellow fever booster vaccination. The receptors come from a man under 40 who received the YFV17D yellow fever vaccine. CDR3s include the opening cysteine and the closing phenylalanine or tryptophan. Each record gives: CDR3 protein, CDR3 DNA, J gene, clone size, D gene, V gene. The D gene is left open where the match is weak. Clone size is not always given. Where it is, it says once, few, many or a class for expanded clones.

CSASPEGWGYGYTF,TGCAGTGCTAGTCCGGAGGGGTGGGGGTATGGCTACACCTTC,TRBJ1-2,few,.,TRBV20-1
CASSQEFLPGLNVSVYEQYF,TGTGCCAGCAGCCAAGAGTTTCTCCCCGGCCTCAACGTTTCCGTCTACGAGCAGTACTTC,TRBJ2-7,.,.,TRBV3-1
CASSQPGQGAGTEAFF,TGTGCCAGCAGCCAACCTGGACAGGGGGCTGGTACTGAAGCTTTCTTT,TRBJ1-1,few,TRBD1,TRBV4-2
CASSLGGSGYNEQFF,TGTGCCAGCAGCTTAGGAGGTAGCGGCTACAATGAGCAGTTCTTC,TRBJ2-1,many,.,TRBV7-2
CSARGDRSDQPQHF,TGCAGTGCTAGAGGGGACAGATCGGATCAGCCCCAGCATTTT,TRBJ1-5,.,TRBD1,TRBV20-1
CASSLWEVADTQYF,TGTGCCAGCAGCTTATGGGAGGTTGCAGATACGCAGTATTTT,TRBJ2-3,.,.,TRBV7-8
CASSQSFRGLPFGTDLHSF,TGCGCCAGCAGTCAATCGTTCAGGGGGCTCCCCTTTGGGACCGATCTTCATTCCTTC,TRBJ2-7,few,TRBD1,TRBV23-1
CASSLVASNNEQFF,TGTGCCAGCAGCTTAGTGGCCTCGAACAATGAGCAGTTCTTC,TRBJ2-1,.,.,TRBV7-6
CASSQVTGEQYF,TGCGCCAGCAGCCAAGTAACGGGGGAGCAGTACTTC,TRBJ2-7,many,.,TRBV4-3
CASSLVATNEILFF,TGCGCCAGCAGCTTGGTTGCAACTAATGAAATACTGTTTTTT,TRBJ1-4,.,.,TRBV5-1
CSASGSGTGELFF,TGCAGCGCTAGCGGGAGTGGCACCGGGGAGCTGTTTTTT,TRBJ2-2,few,TRBD2,TRBV29-1
CASSQEAPGTTNTGELFF,TGCGCCAGCAGCCAAGAAGCTCCGGGGACCACGAACACCGGGGAGCTGTTTTTT,TRBJ2-2,.,.,TRBV4-3
CSAGHASTDTQYF,TGCAGTGCCGGGCATGCTAGCACAGATACGCAGTATTTT,TRBJ2-3,few,.,TRBV20-1
CSSGQGAQGFQYF,TGCAGTTCGGGACAGGGGGCGCAGGGCTTTCAGTACTTC,TRBJ2-4,.,TRBD1,TRBV20-1
CSVGQGARGYTF,TGCAGTGTCGGACAGGGGGCGCGGGGCTACACCTTC,TRBJ1-2,few,TRBD1,TRBV20-1
CASSLAVREGEQFF,TGTGCCAGCAGCTTGGCAGTCAGGGAGGGTGAGCAGTTCTTC,TRBJ2-1,few,TRBD2,TRBV5-5